This T cell receptor (beta chain) was captured by sequencing in a study of CXCR3-negative and CXCR3-positive naive CD8 T cells (dated by TCRdb to the late 2010s). Background on the whole study: In total, 120 million to 150 million TRB reads were obtained, corresponding to roughly 1.5 +/- 0.3 million reads per library. Diversity and physicochemical repertoire analyses covered about a dozen donors pooled from two independent experiments. TRBV-TRBJ cluster analysis included naive subsets from roughly 5 donors and memory cells from 3 donors.

This sample was sequenced with a NextSeq 550. The Human TCR Profiling Kit (MiLaboratory) was used to make UMI-labeled 5' RACE TRB cDNA libraries. cDNA synthesis used the entire amount of extracted RNA, and PCR amplification then used the entire amount of cDNA produced. Libraries were prepared in parallel with an identical number of PCR cycles. Per the source publication's procedure: MIGEC and MiXCR extracted about 49,000 +/- 11,000 unique UMI-labeled TRB cDNA molecules per library, requiring at least two reads per UMI. On average, each library contained 40,000 +/- 10,000 functional in-frame TRB CDR3 nucleotide clonotypes without stop codons. After downsampling to 5000 UMI-labeled TRB molecules per sample, diversity metrics, including normalized Shannon-Wiener and Chao1, were computed in VDJtools. VDJtools computed clonotype-size-weighted physicochemical properties of the central five CDR3 residues: interaction energy, strength, volume and Kidera factor 4. TCRdb reprocessed the reads; each CDR3 protein sequence makes one entry, and DNA is unavailable. TCRdb, rather than the study authors, made the V and J calls. The sample's own table lists 100,000 to 150,000 distinct CDR3 sequences. Roughly 0.3% of the sample rests with the top ten.

As regards this clonotype: The clone's antigen remains unknown.

Results and caveats for the whole study, not just this receptor: Within the same donor, TRBV-TRBJ usage looked similar between naive CXCR3-negative and CXCR3-positive cells, but memory cells had distinct patterns. Because surface CD5, which is linked to self-reactivity in mice, was comparable between the naive subsets, TCR interaction strength was also inferred from the physicochemical properties of TRB CDR3s. CXCR3 expression partially decreased after cryopreservation, so most assays used freshly isolated PBMCs. Compared with CXCR3-negative naive cells, CXCR3-positive naive cells had TRB CDR3s with higher hydrophobicity (lower Kidera factor 4), lower energy, and higher strength and volume indices. Comparably high repertoire diversity was found in both naive subsets, whereas much lower repertoire diversity was found in memory CD8+ T cells.

Reading the germline V gene (reference sequence) gives CDR1 SEHNR and CDR2 FQNEAQ. From the cysteine up to the phenylalanine, the CDR3 has a length of 13 residues. Only the protein is on record. For each CD8+ T cell subset, flow sorting was done in triplicate, and a few hundred thousand cells per subset went directly into RLT lysis buffer. To exclude memory contaminants, naive CD8+ T cells were stringently defined as CD45RO-CCR7+CD27+CD95-. Peripheral blood mononuclear cells were isolated from buffy coats using standard density gradient centrifugation. A FACSAria III was used to flow-sort naive CXCR3-negative and CXCR3-positive CD8+ T cells. Total RNA was extracted from sorted cells with an RNeasy Mini Kit.

This TCR was recovered from a human donor in good health. Some clones in this sample may be carry-over from other donors' samples. The V and J segments used are TRBV7-9 and TRBJ2-7; the TCRdb call, TRBD1, lacks DNA for checking. Sequences were obtained from naive CXCR3- CD8+ T cells from blood. Interpreted using the paper, the cell subset or site label stands for: CD45RO-CCR7+CD27+CD95- naive CD8+ T cells lacking CXCR3 (TNR3-). CDR3 region: CASSSPDNYEQYF.